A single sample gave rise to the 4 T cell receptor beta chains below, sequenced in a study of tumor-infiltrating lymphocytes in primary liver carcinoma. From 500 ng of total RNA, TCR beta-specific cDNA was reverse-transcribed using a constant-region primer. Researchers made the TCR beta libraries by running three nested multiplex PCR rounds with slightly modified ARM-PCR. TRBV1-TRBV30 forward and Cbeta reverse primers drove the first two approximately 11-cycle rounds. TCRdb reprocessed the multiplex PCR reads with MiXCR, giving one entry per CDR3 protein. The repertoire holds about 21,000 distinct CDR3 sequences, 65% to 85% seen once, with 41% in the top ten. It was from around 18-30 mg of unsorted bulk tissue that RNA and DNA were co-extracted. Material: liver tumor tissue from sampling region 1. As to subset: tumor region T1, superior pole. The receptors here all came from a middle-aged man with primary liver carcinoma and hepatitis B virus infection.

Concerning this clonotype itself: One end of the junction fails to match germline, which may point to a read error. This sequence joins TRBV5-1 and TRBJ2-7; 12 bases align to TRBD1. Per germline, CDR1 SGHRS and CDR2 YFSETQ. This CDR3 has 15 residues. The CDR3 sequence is CASNLRDRGLYEQYF. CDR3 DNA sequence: TGTGCCAGCAACTTAAGGGACAGGGGGCTGTACGAGCAGTACTTC.

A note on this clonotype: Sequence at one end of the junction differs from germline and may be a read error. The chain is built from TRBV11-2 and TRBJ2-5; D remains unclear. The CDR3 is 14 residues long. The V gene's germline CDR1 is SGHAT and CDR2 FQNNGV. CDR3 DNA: TGTGCCAGCAGCCCTAGTACCCCTCAAGATACCCAGTACTTC. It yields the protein CASSPSTPQDTQYF.

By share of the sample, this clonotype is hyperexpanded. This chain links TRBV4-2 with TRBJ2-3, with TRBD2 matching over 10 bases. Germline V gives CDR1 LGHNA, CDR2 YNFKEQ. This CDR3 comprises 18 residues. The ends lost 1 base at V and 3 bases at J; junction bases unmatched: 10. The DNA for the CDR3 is TGTGCCAGCAGCCAAGTGGCGCTTCTAGCGGGAGCGACAGATACGCAGTATTTT. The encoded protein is CASSQVALLAGATDTQYF.

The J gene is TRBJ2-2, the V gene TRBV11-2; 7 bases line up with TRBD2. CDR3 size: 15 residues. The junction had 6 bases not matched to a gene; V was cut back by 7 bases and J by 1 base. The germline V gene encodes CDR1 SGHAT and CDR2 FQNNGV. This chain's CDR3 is CASITGGRNTGELFF. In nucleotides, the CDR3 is TGTGCCAGCATCACCGGGGGGAGGAACACCGGGGAGCTGTTTTTT.